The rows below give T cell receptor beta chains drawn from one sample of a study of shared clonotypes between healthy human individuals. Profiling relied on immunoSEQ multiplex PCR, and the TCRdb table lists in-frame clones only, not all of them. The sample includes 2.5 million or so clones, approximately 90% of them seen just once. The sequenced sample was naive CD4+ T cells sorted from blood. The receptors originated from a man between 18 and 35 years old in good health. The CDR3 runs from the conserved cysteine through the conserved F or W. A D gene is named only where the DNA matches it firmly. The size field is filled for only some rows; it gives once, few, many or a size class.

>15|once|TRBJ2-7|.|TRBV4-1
TGCGCCAGCAGCTCCTCTAGCGCCATCGCCTACGAGCAGTACTTC
CASSSSSAIAYEQYF
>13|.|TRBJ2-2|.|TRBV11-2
TGTGCCAGCAGCCCCTACAGCACCGGGGAGCTGTTTTTT
CASSPYSTGELFF
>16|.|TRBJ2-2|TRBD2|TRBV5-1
TGCGCCAGCAGCTTGGTCCCGACTAGCAACACCGGGGAGCTGTTTTTT
CASSLVPTSNTGELFF
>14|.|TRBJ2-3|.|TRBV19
TGTGCCAGTAGTTCCGCCGGGACATCAGATACGCAGTATTTT
CASSSAGTSDTQYF
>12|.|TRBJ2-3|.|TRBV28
TGTGCCAGCAGTGTTAAAGTATATACGCAGTATTTT
CASSVKVYTQYF
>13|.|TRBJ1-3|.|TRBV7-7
TGTGCTAGCAGCCCCAAGGAAGGGAACACCATATATTTT
CASSPKEGNTIYF
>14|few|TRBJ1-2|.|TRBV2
TGTGCCAGCAGTACCTCCGGGGGCGCGGAGGGCTACACCTTC
CASSTSGGAEGYTF
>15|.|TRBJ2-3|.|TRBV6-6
TGTGCCAGCATTCTACAGGGAGGGACCACAGATACGCAGTATTTT
CASILQGGTTDTQYF
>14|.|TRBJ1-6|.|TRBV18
TGTGCCAGCTCACTGACTGAAGTGGGTTCACCCCTCCACTTT
CASSLTEVGSPLHF
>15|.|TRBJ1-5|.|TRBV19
TGTGCCAGTAGTATAGGGCAGGTTTTATCCCAGCCCCAGCATTTT
CASSIGQVLSQPQHF
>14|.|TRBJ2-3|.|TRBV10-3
TGTGCCGGTGGGAAGCCCGGAGTACAAGATACGCAGTATTTT
CAGGKPGVQDTQYF
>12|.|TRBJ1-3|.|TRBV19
TGTGCCAGTAGTATGGGTCGAAACACCATATATTTT
CASSMGRNTIYF
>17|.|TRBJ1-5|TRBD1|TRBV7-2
TGTGCCAGCAGCTTAGTTTCCGGACAGGGGACCAATCAGCCCCAGCATTTT
CASSLVSGQGTNQPQHF
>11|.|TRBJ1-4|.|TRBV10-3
TGTGCCATCAGGGATAATGAAAAACTGTTTTTT
CAIRDNEKLFF
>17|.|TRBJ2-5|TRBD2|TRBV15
TGTGCCACCAGCAGAGAGACTAGCGGGGGGAAGAGAGAGACCCAGTACTTC
CATSRETSGGKRETQYF
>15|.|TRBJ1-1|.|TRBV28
TGTGCCAGCAGACCGAACAGGGTGGGTTACACTGAAGCTTTCTTT
CASRPNRVGYTEAFF
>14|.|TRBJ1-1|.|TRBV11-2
TGTGCCAGCAGTTCGGGGGTTACGAACACTGAAGCTTTCTTT
CASSSGVTNTEAFF
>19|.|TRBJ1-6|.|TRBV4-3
TGCGCCAGCAGCCAAGACCCCCCGTCGGGAACAGCTTATAATTCACCCCTCCACTTT
CASSQDPPSGTAYNSPLHF
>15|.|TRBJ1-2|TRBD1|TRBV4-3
TGCGCCAGCAGCCCCCCGGGACAGGGGGCGTATGGCTACACCTTC
CASSPPGQGAYGYTF
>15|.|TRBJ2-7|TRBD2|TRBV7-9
TGTGCCAGCAGCCCCCTAGCGGGAGATGACTACGAGCAGTACTTC
CASSPLAGDDYEQYF
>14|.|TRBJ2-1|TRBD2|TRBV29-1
TGCAGCGTTGAGCGGGAGCTCCGGTACAATGAGCAGTTCTTC
CSVERELRYNEQFF
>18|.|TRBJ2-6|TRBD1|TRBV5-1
TGCGCCAGCAGCTTAATCGGGACAGGACCATCTGGGGCCAACGTCCTGACTTTC
CASSLIGTGPSGANVLTF
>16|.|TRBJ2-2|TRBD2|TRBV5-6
TGTGCCAGCAGCTGGGGACTAGCCCCCCCAACCGGGGAGCTGTTTTTT
CASSWGLAPPTGELFF
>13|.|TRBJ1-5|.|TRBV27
TGTGCCAGCAGTTTAAGGGGCGGTCAGCCCCAGCATTTT
CASSLRGGQPQHF
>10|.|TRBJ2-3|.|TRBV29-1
TGCAGCGTTGAAGACGCGACGCGTGATTTT
CSVEDATRDF
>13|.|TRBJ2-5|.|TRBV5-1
TGCGCCAGCAGCGCCGGACAGAAAGAGACCCAGTACTTC
CASSAGQKETQYF
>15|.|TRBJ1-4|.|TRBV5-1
TGCGCCAGCAGCTTGGGTCGGGCAGGGGCTGAAAAACTGTTTTTT
CASSLGRAGAEKLFF
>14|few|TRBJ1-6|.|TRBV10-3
TGTGCCATCAGTGAACCGGGCCGTAATTCACCCCTCCACTTT
CAISEPGRNSPLHF
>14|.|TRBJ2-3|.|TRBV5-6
TGTGCCAGCAGCTGGGCGGGATACACAGATACGCAGTATTTT
CASSWAGYTDTQYF
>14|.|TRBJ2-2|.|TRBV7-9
TGTGCCAGCAGCTTAGCCGGGCCCACCGGGGAGCTGTTTTTT
CASSLAGPTGELFF
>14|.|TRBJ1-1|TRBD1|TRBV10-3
TGTGCCATCAGTGGGGGACAGGGAGGCACTGAAGCTTTCTTT
CAISGGQGGTEAFF
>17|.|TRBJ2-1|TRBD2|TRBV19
TGTGCCAGTAGTAAATGGGCGGGAGGCCCCACTAACAATGAGCAGTTCTTC
CASSKWAGGPTNNEQFF
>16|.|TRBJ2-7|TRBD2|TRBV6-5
TGTGCCAGCAGTTCTCTCAGCGGGGGATTACTCTACGAGCAGTACTTC
CASSSLSGGLLYEQYF
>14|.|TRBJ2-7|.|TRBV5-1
TGCGCCAGCAGCGCTGACAGTACCTCCTACGAGCAGTACTTC
CASSADSTSYEQYF
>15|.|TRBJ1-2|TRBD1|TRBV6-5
TGTGCCAGCAGTTCCCCGGGACAGGGGGAGATGGGCTACACCTTC
CASSSPGQGEMGYTF
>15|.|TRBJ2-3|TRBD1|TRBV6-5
TGTGCCAGCAGTCGGACAGGGGGGAGCACAGATACGCAGTATTTT
CASSRTGGSTDTQYF
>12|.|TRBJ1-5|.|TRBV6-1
TGTGCCAGCAGTGAAACGAGAACCCCCCAGCATTTT
CASSETRTPQHF
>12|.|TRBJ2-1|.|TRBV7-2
TGTGCCAGCAGCTTTCGGGGCAATGAGCAGTTCTTC
CASSFRGNEQFF
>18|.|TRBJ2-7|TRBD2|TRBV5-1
TGCGCCAGCAGCTTAACTCCTCCAAGCGGGATGAAAGGGAACGAGCAGTACTTC
CASSLTPPSGMKGNEQYF
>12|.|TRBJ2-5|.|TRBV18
TGTGCCAGCTCACCAGCGGGCGAGACCCAGTACTTC
CASSPAGETQYF
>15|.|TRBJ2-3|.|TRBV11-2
TGTGCCAGCAGCTTAGACGGGGTGGAGACAGATACGCAGTATTTT
CASSLDGVETDTQYF
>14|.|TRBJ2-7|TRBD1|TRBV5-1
TGCGCCAGCAGCATCGACAGGGGGCCTTACGAGCAGTACTTC
CASSIDRGPYEQYF
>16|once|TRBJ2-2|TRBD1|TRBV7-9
TGTGCCAGCAGCGCGGACAGGGCGGGGAACACCGGGGAGCTGTTTTTT
CASSADRAGNTGELFF
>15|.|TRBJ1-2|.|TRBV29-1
TGCAGCGTTGTGGAGGGGGGAGCGGTCAACTATGGCTACACCTTC
CSVVEGGAVNYGYTF
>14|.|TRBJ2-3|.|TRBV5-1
TGCGCCAGCAGCTTGTCCCACAACGCAGATACGCAGTATTTT
CASSLSHNADTQYF
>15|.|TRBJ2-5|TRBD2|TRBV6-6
TGTGCCAGCAGGGGGACTAGCGGGGGATCGGAGACCCAGTACTTC
CASRGTSGGSETQYF